This passage covers 25 T cell receptor beta chains from one sample sequenced in a study of CD8 T cells in ankylosing spondylitis. Using its own MiXCR run on the 5' RACE reads, TCRdb lists one record per CDR3 protein. Of about 440,000 distinct CDR3 sequences listed, about 15% were seen once; the top ten hold just over 1%. Study conclusions and caveats: A TCR beta motif of about 8 highly homologous variants appeared characteristic of ankylosing spondylitis blood.

Their antigens are not known. Sample: blood, either unsorted or a sorted T cell fraction (not recorded which). The source is a male donor with ankylosing spondylitis.

This clonotype was picked up many times. The chain couples TRBV4-3 to TRBJ2-1; the D gene is possibly TRBD2 (6 bases). Germline assignment: CDR1 LGHNA and CDR2 YSLEER. The germline V and J ends were trimmed by 2 bases and 9 bases, with 14 bases remaining between them. The CDR3 totals 14 residues. Here the CDR3 DNA reads TGCGCCAGCAGCCAAAATCCGCGGGGCACTGAGCAGTTCTTC. It yields the protein CASSQNPRGTEQFF.

The V and J genes are TRBV5-6 and TRBJ2-5, with TRBD2 identical over 13 bases. Germline assignment: CDR1 SGHDT and CDR2 YYEEEE. The CDR3 has 15 residues. V dropped 6 bases and J dropped 5; count of bases not matched to a gene: 7. The CDR3 DNA reads TGTGCCAGCACCCGGGGACTAGCGGGAAGGGAGACCCAGTACTTC. Protein product: CASTRGLAGRETQYF.

V and J are TRBV9 and TRBJ2-3; either TRBD1 or TRBD2 may fit D (5 bases each). V gave up 4 bases and J gave up 0 bases, with 15 bases separating them. Germline V gene data show CDR1 as SGDLS and CDR2 as YYNGEE. CDR3 size: 16 residues. CDR3 DNA: TGTGCCAGCAGCACCTCCGGGACGACTAGCACAGATACGCAGTATTTT. It encodes CASSTSGTTSTDTQYF.

This clonotype has more than one count but fewer than ten. The chain links TRBV5-1 to TRBJ2-1; D unclear. Germline CDR1 SGHRS, CDR2 YFSETQ. CDR3 length: 13 amino acids. V was shortened by 0 bases and J by 7 bases, with 8 bases between the two germline ends. CDR3 DNA sequence: TGCGCCAGCAGCTTGGTTATGGGGAATGAGCAGTTCTTC. Amino acids: CASSLVMGNEQFF. Variable domain in full (rest from reference TRBV5-1 and TRBJ2-1): KAGVTQTPRYLIKTRGQQVTLSCSPISGHRSVSWYQQTPGQGLQFLFEYFSETQRNKGNFPGRFSGRQFSNSRSEMNVSTLELGDSALYLCASSLVMGNEQFFGPGTRLTVL.

The V gene is TRBV6-1, the J gene TRBJ2-1; D could derive from TRBD1 or TRBD2 (5 bases each). The CDR3 extends over 15 amino acids. The germline V gene has CDR1 MNHNS and CDR2 SASEGT. Trimming removed 6 bases at V and 0 bases at J, with 12 bases between. As DNA, the CDR3 is TGTGCCAGCAGCCCCAGAGGGGACTCCTACAATGAGCAGTTCTTC. Protein sequence: CASSPRGDSYNEQFF.

This chain joins TRBV9 and TRBJ2-1, with TRBD2 identical over 9 bases. V lost 4 bases, J lost 8 bases, and 13 bases stayed unmatched. The V gene's germline CDR1 is SGDLS and CDR2 YYNGEE. CDR3 size: 16 residues. The CDR3 sequence: CASSSRRRGGHDEQFF. CDR3 DNA: TGTGCCAGCAGCTCGAGGCGGCGGGGGGGCCACGATGAGCAGTTCTTC.

Here the CDR3 reads CASSLGTSLHNEQFF. DNA of the CDR3: TGTGCCAGCAGTTTAGGGACTAGTCTCCACAATGAGCAGTTCTTC. This chain uses TRBV12-3 or TRBV12-4 with TRBJ2-1, with 7 bases that match TRBD2. The CDR3 has 15 residues. V lost 1 base, J lost 5 bases, and 5 bases stayed unmatched.

This chain connects TRBV10-3 to TRBJ1-5, with D maybe TRBD1 (6 bases). The CDR3 extends over 12 amino acids. The V and J ends lost 10 bases and 5 bases respectively, with 12 bases between them. Germline V gene sequence: CDR1 ENHRY, CDR2 SYGVKD. The CDR3 bases are TGTGCCACCGCTAAGGGGGATCAGCCCCAGCATTTT. Protein product: CATAKGDQPQHF.

The chain couples TRBV20-1 to TRBJ1-2; 7 bases agree with TRBD1. Germline CDR1 and CDR2: DFQATT and SNEGSKA (reference sequence). After removal of 6 bases from V and 10 bases from J, the junction contained 11 bases not matched to a gene. This CDR3 region has 12 residues. The CDR3 DNA reads as TGCAGTGCCAAGGGACAGTCTAAATTCTACACCTTC. Protein sequence: CSAKGQSKFYTF.

The chain carries TRBV6-5 and TRBJ2-2; D gene ambiguous. Trimming pared 3 bases from V and 0 bases from J, leaving 14 bases between. CDR1 and CDR2 (germline): MNHEY, SVGAGI. The CDR3 is 17 amino acids. The CDR3 protein is CASSYRRDLTNTGELFF. The CDR3 DNA is TGTGCCAGCAGTTATCGTCGCGATCTAACGAACACCGGGGAGCTGTTTTTT.

The chain recombines TRBV12-3 or TRBV12-4 with TRBJ1-4, with 7 bases aligning to TRBD1. The CDR3 totals 14 residues. V lost 6 bases and J lost 8; bases outside the gene matches: 9. The CDR3, as DNA: TGTGCCAGCAGCCGGAACAGGGGTAGGGAAAAACTGTTTTTT. Amino acid sequence: CASSRNRGREKLFF.

The chain combines TRBV5-1 with TRBJ2-7, with 7 bases fitting TRBD1. Germline V lookup: CDR1 SGHRS, CDR2 YFSETQ. The CDR3 contains 14 residues. Losses at the gene ends were 0 bases for V and 4 bases for J; bases not matched to a gene: 4. The CDR3 region has the DNA TGCGCCAGCAGCTTGGGAGGGGACAGATACGAGCAGTACTTC. Translation gives CASSLGGDRYEQYF. The entire variable domain, with the rest obtained from reference TRBV5-1 and TRBJ2-7, is as follows: KAGVTQTPRYLIKTRGQQVTLSCSPISGHRSVSWYQQTPGQGLQFLFEYFSETQRNKGNFPGRFSGRQFSNSRSEMNVSTLELGDSALYLCASSLGGDRYEQYFGPGTRLTVT.

The CDR3 region is CSASLTGRDYGYTF. Written as DNA, the CDR3 is TGCAGTGCTAGTCTAACGGGGAGAGACTATGGCTACACCTTC. The rearrangement joins TRBV20-1 to TRBJ1-2; no clear D gene. The V end lost 3 bases, the J end lost 3 bases, and 14 bases lay between the germline ends. CDR3 length: 14 amino acids. Germline assignment: CDR1 DFQATT and CDR2 SNEGSKA (reference sequence).

This clonotype came up many times. V is TRBV6-2 or TRBV6-3 and J is TRBJ2-1, with 9 bases identical to TRBD2. The CDR3 runs 13 residues. With 10 bases clipped from V and 12 bases from J, the junction kept 13 bases outside the gene matches. From germline, CDR1 is MNHEY and CDR2 SVGEGT. The CDR3 DNA reads TGTGCCACCACTCGTTTAGCGGGAGCGGGGCAGTTCTTC. This codes for CATTRLAGAGQFF.

This clonotype came up a few times. V is TRBV5-1 and J is TRBJ2-1; the D is unclear. This CDR3 spans 13 amino acids. CDR1 SGHRS and CDR2 YFSETQ come from the germline V gene. V was pared by 0 bases and J by 10 bases, with 11 bases between. The CDR3 DNA follows: TGCGCCAGCAGCTTGGCCGTCGGGTACGAGCAGTTCTTC. It yields the protein CASSLAVGYEQFF.

This clonotype was counted between two and nine times. V is TRBV6-1 and J is TRBJ2-5; TRBD2 agrees at 8 bases. Germline V gene data show CDR1 as MNHNS and CDR2 as SASEGT. V dropped 6 bases and J dropped 4; count of bases not matched to a gene: 4. The CDR3 contains 13 residues. In DNA, the CDR3 is TGTGCCAGCAGACGGGGGGGCCGAGAGACCCAGTACTTC. Translated: CASRRGGRETQYF.

The chain links TRBV18 to TRBJ2-1; 9 bases are shared with TRBD1. CDR3 size: 14 residues. J gave up 5 bases and V 1 base, and 0 bases lay outside the gene matches. Per germline, CDR1 KGHSH and CDR2 LQKENI. For the CDR3, the DNA is TGTGCCAGCTCACCACGACAGGGGGACAATGAGCAGTTCTTC. Translated: CASSPRQGDNEQFF.

V is TRBV2 and J is TRBJ1-1; 9 nucleotides agree with TRBD1. After removal of 9 bases from V and 8 bases from J, the junction contained 16 bases not matched to a gene. CDR3 size: 15 residues. Germline lookup yields CDR1 SNHLY and CDR2 FYNNEI. CDR3 region: CARTAGVGQGPEAFF. The CDR3 DNA reads as TGTGCCAGAACGGCGGGCGTAGGACAGGGGCCGGAAGCTTTCTTT.

This clonotype was picked up a small number of times. The V call is TRBV4-3, the J call TRBJ2-1; 10 nucleotides align to TRBD1. The V and J ends lost 0 bases and 9 bases, in that order; junction bases with no gene match: 8. Germline CDR1 LGHNA, CDR2 YSLEER. CDR3 length: 16 amino acids. In DNA form, the CDR3 reads TGCGCCAGCAGCCAAGATCGAGGGACAGGGGCCGTTGAGCAGTTCTTC. It specifies CASSQDRGTGAVEQFF.

This clonotype was counted a few times. The chain has TRBV6-6 and TRBJ1-2, with D perhaps TRBD1 (5 bases). The CDR3 loop spans 12 amino acids. Germline CDR1 and CDR2: MNHNY and SVGAGI (reference sequence). CDR3 residues: CCTRDSYYGYTF. Here the CDR3 DNA reads TGTTGTACTCGAGACAGCTACTATGGCTACACCTTC.

This clonotype was counted a few times. The genes are TRBV5-1 and TRBJ2-3; no reliable D call. Deletions cut 0 bases from V and 4 bases from J, with 9 bases between. The CDR3 has 14 residues. Germline-derived CDR1 and CDR2 are SGHRS and YFSETQ. The CDR3 DNA is TGCGCCAGCAGCTTGGGACTTAGGTCAGATACGCAGTATTTT. Translating it yields CASSLGLRSDTQYF.

This clonotype has just a few counts. V usage is TRBV11-2 and J usage is TRBJ1-4, with TRBD1 as a possible D gene (6 bases). The length of the CDR3 is 16 residues. V was pared by 1 base and J by 2 bases, with 11 bases between. Germline V CDR1 and CDR2: SGHAT, FQNNGV. CDR3 sequence reads: CASSLGYRATNEKLFF. As DNA, the CDR3 is TGTGCCAGCAGCTTAGGGTACAGGGCGACTAATGAAAAACTGTTTTTT.

This clonotype has at least ten counts. The rearrangement joins TRBV3-1 to TRBJ2-1; 9 positions agree with TRBD2. The trim removed 1 base at V and 9 bases at J, leaving 10 bases unmatched. Germline V CDR1 and CDR2: LGHDT, YNNKEL (reference sequence). The CDR3 spans 16 residues. The CDR3 region has the DNA TGTGCCAGCAGCCAAGGATGGGCGGGGGGGCCTGCTGAGCAGTTCTTC. Protein sequence: CASSQGWAGGPAEQFF.

The J gene is TRBJ2-5, the V gene TRBV6-5; D is ambiguous. This CDR3 spans 15 amino acids. The germline V gene encodes CDR1 MNHEY and CDR2 SVGAGI. Trimming stripped 0 bases from V and 3 bases from J, with 11 bases between. The CDR3 loop is CASSYSISQKETQYF. For the CDR3, the DNA is TGTGCCAGCAGTTACTCCATATCCCAAAAAGAGACCCAGTACTTC.

Many counts were recorded for this clonotype. The J gene is TRBJ2-2, the V gene TRBV4-2, with unresolved D. The CDR3 runs 14 residues. CDR1 and CDR2 from the germline V gene are LGHNA and YNFKEQ. Trimming took 4 bases from V and 5 from J, leaving 11 bases between them. The CDR3 reads CASSPERRTGELFF. CDR3 bases: TGTGCCAGCAGCCCGGAACGACGGACCGGGGAGCTGTTTTTT.